The 31 T cell receptor beta chains below come from one sample, sequenced in a study of T cells in Graves' hyperthyroidism and ophthalmopathy. It was RNA transcripts that yielded the amplified TCR beta CDR3 regions. HTBI primers were the set used in a first-round RT-PCR of the TCR CDR3. A single record per CDR3 protein comes from TCRdb applying MiXCR to the multiplex PCR reads. This sample has hundreds of thousands of distinct CDR3 sequences, with approximately 15% found just once. The sample comprised blood. All receptors derive from a woman aged 18-35 years with Graves' hyperthyroidism.

This clonotype was recorded many times. The chain is built from TRBV11-2 and TRBJ2-7, with 9 bases aligning to TRBD2. CDR3 length equals 15 residues. Trimming took 1 base from V and 7 from J; bases not matched to a gene: 8. Germline CDR1 reads SGHAT; CDR2 reads FQNNGV. The CDR3, as DNA: TGTGCCAGCAGCTTAGTGGTAGCGGGGGTCCGGGAGCAGTACTTC. This encodes CASSLVVAGVREQYF.

The chain recombines TRBV7-6 with TRBJ2-6; D is undetermined. The V end was cut by 0 bases, the J end by 0 bases, with 6 bases between. This CDR3 has 16 amino acids. CDR1 is SGHVS, CDR2 FNYEAQ, per germline. DNA for the CDR3: TGTGCCAGCAGCTTAGCCTCTTACTCTGGGGCCAACGTCCTGACTTTC. Translation: CASSLASYSGANVLTF.

This clonotype has at least ten counts. The chain uses TRBV12-5 and TRBJ2-2; D not resolved. The CDR3 length is 15 residues. The V and J ends lost 4 bases and 3 bases respectively, with 12 bases between them. In germline, CDR1 is LGHNT, CDR2 FRNRAP. Here the CDR3 reads CASGSPARDTGELFF. The CDR3 region has the DNA TGTGCTAGTGGTTCCCCGGCCCGGGACACCGGGGAGCTGTTTTTT.

This clonotype was counted ten times or more. This chain joins TRBV19 and TRBJ1-5; tentative D call: TRBD1 (6 bases). The CDR3 spans 19 residues. Germline lookup yields CDR1 LNHDA and CDR2 SQIVND (reference sequence). V was cut by 6 bases and J by 0 bases, with 24 bases left in between. Here the CDR3 DNA reads TGTGCCAGTAGACCTCTCCTGACAGGATTTTCATATAGCAATCAGCCCCAGCATTTT. Protein: CASRPLLTGFSYSNQPQHF.

This clonotype has a count of ten or more. The J gene is TRBJ2-1, the V gene TRBV6-1; 10 bases are shared with TRBD1. Unmatched junction bases numbered 6, after V lost 4 bases and J lost 6 bases. Germline assignment: CDR1 MNHNS and CDR2 SASEGT. CDR3 length: 15 residues. CDR3 residues: CASSVGTGDLNEQFF. Written as DNA, the CDR3 is TGTGCCAGCAGTGTCGGGACAGGGGATCTCAATGAGCAGTTCTTC.

Points on this clonotype: This may be a read error: a much more frequent sequence differs by one nucleotide. The genes are TRBV19 and TRBJ2-1, with 9 bases identical to TRBD1. Near its end, the DNA agrees better with TRBJ2-7, so the J call may be wrong. This CDR3 contains 15 residues. The germline V gene encodes CDR1 LNHDA and CDR2 SQIVND (reference sequence). CDR3 nucleotide sequence: TGTGCCAGTAGTGGGCTAGGACAGGGGAGTAATGAGCAGTACTTC. It is translated as CASSGLGQGSNEQYF.

The chain employs TRBV2 and TRBJ2-2, with 7 positions matching TRBD2. The CDR3 consists of 14 residues. The trim removed 7 bases at V and 6 bases at J, leaving 8 bases unmatched. Germline CDR1 and CDR2: SNHLY and FYNNEI. This CDR3 reads CASNPAGKAGELFF. CDR3 DNA: TGTGCCAGCAACCCAGCGGGGAAGGCCGGGGAGCTGTTTTTT.

Concerning this clonotype itself: One junction end disagrees with the germline gene, perhaps due to a read error. The V and J genes are TRBV6-2 or TRBV6-3 and TRBJ2-5; tentatively, D is TRBD2 (6 bases). CDR1 and CDR2 (germline): MNHEY, SVGEGT. CDR3 length: 12 amino acids. The CDR3 DNA reads TGTACCAGCAGCCTCGGGAGAGAGACCCAGTACTTC. It is translated as CTSSLGRETQYF.

This clonotype was picked up one time. The junction departs from germline at one end; a sequencing error may be responsible. J is TRBJ2-7 and V is TRBV6-2 or TRBV6-3, with D possibly being TRBD2 (6 bases). The germline V gene has CDR1 MNHEY and CDR2 SVGEGT. This CDR3 has 13 residues. The CDR3 DNA follows: TGTGTCAGCAGTTACTCCGGGGCGGGGGAGCAGTACTTC. It yields the protein CVSSYSGAGEQYF.

There are many counts of this clonotype. The chain has TRBV3-1 and TRBJ2-7, with D possibly matching TRBD1 (5 bases). The length of the CDR3 is 14 residues. V shed 2 bases and J shed 0 bases, with 8 bases lying between them. Germline V lookup: CDR1 LGHDT, CDR2 YNNKEL (reference sequence). The CDR3 reads CASSQRGSSYEQYF. CDR3 sequence (DNA): TGTGCCAGCAGCCAAAGGGGCAGCTCCTACGAGCAGTACTTC.

The V call is TRBV6-1, the J call TRBJ1-2; D ambiguous. The CDR3 consists of 14 residues. From germline, CDR1 is MNHNS and CDR2 SASEGT. V was clipped by 5 bases and J by 4 bases, with 14 bases between them. The CDR3 here is CASSNFKEGYGYTF. The CDR3 DNA follows: TGTGCCAGCAGTAACTTTAAGGAAGGCTATGGCTACACCTTC.

In its sample, this clonotype was seen many times. The V gene is TRBV5-1, the J gene TRBJ2-3, with 11 bases matching TRBD1. Germline trimming cut 4 bases from V and 5 bases from J; bases unmatched to any gene: 12. This CDR3 has 17 residues. Germline-derived CDR1 and CDR2 are SGHRS and YFSETQ. CDR3 protein: CASSKELLGTGGDTQYF. DNA of the CDR3: TGCGCCAGCAGCAAGGAGCTACTGGGGACAGGGGGAGATACGCAGTATTTT.

V is TRBV19 and J is TRBJ2-7, with TRBD2 matching over 8 bases. The CDR3 consists of 15 residues. From germline, CDR1 is LNHDA and CDR2 SQIVND (reference sequence). V lost 2 bases and J lost 6; bases outside the gene matches: 9. The CDR3: CASSILSGSLVEQYF. In nucleotides, the CDR3 is TGTGCCAGTAGTATACTAAGCGGGAGCCTTGTCGAGCAGTACTTC. Based on the CDR3 plus reference TRBV19 and TRBJ2-7, the full variable domain is DGGITQSPKYLFRKEGQNVTLSCEQNLNHDAMYWYRQDPGQGLRLIYYSQIVNDFQKGDIAEGYSVSREKKESFPLTVTSAQKNPTAFYLCASSILSGSLVEQYFGPGTRLTVT.

Comments on this clonotype: One base away lies a much larger clone, so this may be a sequencing read error. The gene calls are TRBV2 and TRBJ2-1; D perhaps matches TRBD2 (7 bases). The CDR3 contains 16 residues. Germline V CDR1 and CDR2: SNHLY, FYNNEI. The DNA for the CDR3 is TGTGCCAGCGGTGAATCTGGGGGGGGCAATACGAATGAGCAGTTCTTC. Its translation is CASGESGGGNTNEQFF.

This clonotype has just a few counts. In DNA, the CDR3 is TGTGCCAGCAGCTACGACCAACGTCAGTATTTT. Residues: CASSYDQRQYF. The chain joins TRBV5-6 to TRBJ2-3; D not certain. This CDR3 comprises 11 residues. Germline V gene lookup returns CDR1 SGHDT and CDR2 YYEEEE. Deletions cut 3 bases from V and 12 bases from J, with 11 bases between.

The chain uses TRBV5-1 and TRBJ2-2; unclear D gene. V shed 0 bases and J shed 5 bases, with 11 bases lying between them. Germline V CDR1 and CDR2: SGHRS, YFSETQ. The length of the CDR3 is 15 residues. The CDR3 sequence is CASSLATITTGELFF. The CDR3 DNA is TGCGCCAGCAGCTTGGCTACTATCACGACCGGGGAGCTGTTTTTT.

In its sample, this clonotype was seen many times. The gene calls are TRBV6-1 and TRBJ1-4; D gene ambiguous. Germline V gene lookup returns CDR1 MNHNS and CDR2 SASEGT. The CDR3 has 15 residues. Trimming left V 3 bases short and J 3 bases short, with 11 bases between. CDR3 coding DNA: TGTGCCAGCAGTGATCTGATACGAGCTAATGAAAAACTGTTTTTT. Its protein is CASSDLIRANEKLFF.

Ten or more counts support this clonotype. V usage is TRBV5-5 and J usage is TRBJ2-3; unclear D gene. This CDR3 has 13 amino acids. Trimming took 0 bases from V and 5 from J, leaving 7 bases between them. Germline V gene lookup returns CDR1 SGHKS and CDR2 YYEKEE (reference sequence). CDR3 DNA: TGTGCCAGCAGCTTGGGCCGGGTAGATACGCAGTATTTT. It yields the protein CASSLGRVDTQYF.

This clonotype has a count of ten or more. This chain connects TRBV2 to TRBJ1-2, with 7 nucleotides matching TRBD1. Looked up from germline, CDR1 is SNHLY and CDR2 is FYNNEI. V dropped 7 bases and J dropped 0; count of bases not matched to a gene: 8. This CDR3 comprises 15 residues. The CDR3, as DNA: TGTGCCAGCAAGCGGGACAGCCGTACTAACTATGGCTACACCTTC. Translation: CASKRDSRTNYGYTF.

The chain employs TRBV19 and TRBJ2-1; 9 bases are shared with TRBD1. Germline CDR1 reads LNHDA; CDR2 reads SQIVND (reference sequence). V shed 3 bases and J 3 bases; nucleotides not matched to a gene: 3. This CDR3 comprises 15 residues. CDR3 DNA: TGTGCCAGTAGTATGGGGACAGGGATCTACAATGAGCAGTTCTTC. Encoded protein: CASSMGTGIYNEQFF. The full variable domain, in which reference TRBV19 and TRBJ2-1 provide the parts outside the CDR3, is DGGITQSPKYLFRKEGQNVTLSCEQNLNHDAMYWYRQDPGQGLRLIYYSQIVNDFQKGDIAEGYSVSREKKESFPLTVTSAQKNPTAFYLCASSMGTGIYNEQFFGPGTRLTVL.

This clonotype was seen ten or more times. This sequence joins TRBV6-2 or TRBV6-3 and TRBJ2-1, with no clear D. CDR3 size: 14 residues. The germline V gene has CDR1 MNHEY and CDR2 SVGEGT. V was cut by 0 bases and J by 8 bases, with 11 bases left in between. Here the CDR3 DNA reads TGTGCCAGCAGTTACTCGGCGCTTTACGATGAGCAGTTCTTC. Translating gives CASSYSALYDEQFF.

This clonotype was recorded many times. The J gene is TRBJ2-1, the V gene TRBV7-3; 13 nucleotides match TRBD2. Trimming took 1 base from V and 5 from J; bases not matched to a gene: 2. CDR3 length: 16 amino acids. Germline CDR1 reads SGHTA; CDR2 reads FQGTGA. In nucleotides, the CDR3 is TGTGCCAGCAGCTTAAGGACTAGCGGGAGTCACAATGAGCAGTTCTTC. This gives the protein CASSLRTSGSHNEQFF.

This clonotype occurred a few times. In nucleotides, the CDR3 is TGTGCCAGCAGCTCGCTAGCGGGGGGTTTCTACGAGCAGTACTTC. Translation gives CASSSLAGGFYEQYF. This rearrangement joins TRBV7-2 to TRBJ2-7, with TRBD2 matching over 11 bases. From germline, CDR1 is SGHTA and CDR2 FQGNSA. This CDR3 is built from 15 residues. Trimming at V came to 4 bases and at J to 3 bases, leaving 5 bases not matched to a gene.

This clonotype was counted ten times or more. The chain carries TRBV27 and TRBJ1-4; a possible D gene is TRBD1 (5 bases). The CDR3 is made up of 14 amino acids. V dropped 6 bases and J dropped 8 bases, with 16 bases sitting between them. Germline V gives CDR1 MNHEY, CDR2 SMNVEV (reference sequence). As DNA, the CDR3 is TGTGCCAGCAGATCGGGCCCATGGGGGGAAAAACTGTTTTTT. Its translation: CASRSGPWGEKLFF.

In its sample, this clonotype was seen a few times. V gene TRBV5-6 combines with J gene TRBJ2-2; maybe TRBD2 (6 bases). The CDR3 sequence is 16 residues long. The V gene lost 4 bases and the J gene lost 5 bases, with 18 bases spanning the gap. Germline-derived CDR1 and CDR2 are SGHDT and YYEEEE. The CDR3 DNA reads as TGTGCCAGCAGCCGGGATGGAGGGAGAGGGACCGGGGAGCTGTTTTTT. Amino acid sequence: CASSRDGGRGTGELFF.

This clonotype was picked up many times. The rearrangement uses TRBV6-1 and TRBJ2-4; 7 bases match TRBD1. Germline values: CDR1 MNHNS, CDR2 SASEGT. With V trimmed by 6 bases and J by 8 bases, 7 bases remained unmatched. This CDR3 has 13 amino acids. The CDR3 coding sequence is TGTGCCAGCAGCGTCAGAGACAGGGACATTCAGTACTTC. Residues: CASSVRDRDIQYF.

The chain uses TRBV9 and TRBJ2-2; D call uncertain. CDR3 length equals 13 residues. Per germline, CDR1 SGDLS and CDR2 YYNGEE. The V gene lost 3 bases and the J gene lost 0 bases, with 3 bases spanning the gap. CDR3 residues: CASSGANTGELFF. CDR3 bases: TGTGCCAGCAGCGGGGCGAACACCGGGGAGCTGTTTTTT.

The gene calls are TRBV19 and TRBJ2-1; 8 bases align to TRBD2. There are 16 residues in the CDR3. Germline CDR1 LNHDA, CDR2 SQIVND (reference sequence). The V gene end was trimmed by 3 bases and the J gene end by 5 bases; junction bases not matched to a gene: 9. CDR3: CASSIVRLAPHNEQFF. CDR3 nucleotides: TGTGCCAGTAGTATTGTTAGACTAGCGCCCCACAATGAGCAGTTCTTC. The full variable domain, its missing parts supplied by reference TRBV19 and TRBJ2-1, is DGGITQSPKYLFRKEGQNVTLSCEQNLNHDAMYWYRQDPGQGLRLIYYSQIVNDFQKGDIAEGYSVSREKKESFPLTVTSAQKNPTAFYLCASSIVRLAPHNEQFFGPGTRLTVL.

This clonotype was recorded many times. This chain connects TRBV3-1 to TRBJ2-7; D not certain. Trimming cost V 4 bases and J 3 bases, with 13 bases left between them. Germline lookup yields CDR1 LGHDT and CDR2 YNNKEL (reference sequence). CDR3 size: 14 residues. The CDR3 loop is CASSPKPAGYEQYF. As DNA, the CDR3 is TGTGCCAGCAGCCCAAAACCGGCAGGCTACGAGCAGTACTTC.

This clonotype was seen repeatedly, ten times or more. The chain joins TRBV7-2 to TRBJ2-1, with 14 bases fitting TRBD2. CDR3 length equals 15 residues. V shed 5 bases and J 8 bases; nucleotides not matched to a gene: 5. CDR1 is SGHTA and CDR2 is FQGNSA in the germline V gene. CDR3 sequence reads: CASSAGTSGGDEQFF. CDR3 DNA sequence: TGTGCCAGCAGCGCAGGGACTAGCGGGGGAGATGAGCAGTTCTTC.

The chain recombines TRBV30 with TRBJ1-1, with D perhaps matching TRBD1 (6 bases). Germline V lookup: CDR1 GTSNPN, CDR2 SVGIG (reference sequence). The CDR3 is made up of 14 amino acids. Trimming shortened V by 5 bases and J by 2 bases, and 15 bases separated the two germline ends. DNA of the CDR3: TGTGCCTGGGGGGGGGCCGTGCTTAACACTGAAGCTTTCTTT. This sequence encodes CAWGGAVLNTEAFF.